This TCR beta chain stems from a study of shared clonotypes between healthy human individuals. Findings and caveats of the study: Sharing across several donors was seen in about 5% of naive CD4 clonotypes. Compared with clonotypes that all four donors shared, non-shared clonotypes had lower generation probabilities.

The V end lost 5 bases, the J end lost 3 bases, and 10 bases lay between the germline ends. The germline gives CDR1 SGHNT, CDR2 YENEEA. The CDR3 covers 13 residues. Naive CD8 populations comprised CD45RO-negative cells positively selected for CCR7, excluding terminally differentiated effector memory CD45RA+ cells. Regarding this clone: Its specificity is not known.

Assay: immunoSEQ multiplex PCR; the TCRdb copy retains only in-frame clones and omits some. The table includes around 600,000 clones, approximately 95% detected once. Sequencing was done on a sample of naive CD8+ T cells sorted from blood. The chain recombines TRBV11-3 with TRBJ1-1; D might be TRBD1 (6 bases). The receptor was isolated from a woman aged 25 to 39 in good health. Here the CDR3 DNA reads TGTGCCAGCAGCCTGAGGGGGTACACTGAAGCTTTCTTT. The encoded protein is CASSLRGYTEAFF.